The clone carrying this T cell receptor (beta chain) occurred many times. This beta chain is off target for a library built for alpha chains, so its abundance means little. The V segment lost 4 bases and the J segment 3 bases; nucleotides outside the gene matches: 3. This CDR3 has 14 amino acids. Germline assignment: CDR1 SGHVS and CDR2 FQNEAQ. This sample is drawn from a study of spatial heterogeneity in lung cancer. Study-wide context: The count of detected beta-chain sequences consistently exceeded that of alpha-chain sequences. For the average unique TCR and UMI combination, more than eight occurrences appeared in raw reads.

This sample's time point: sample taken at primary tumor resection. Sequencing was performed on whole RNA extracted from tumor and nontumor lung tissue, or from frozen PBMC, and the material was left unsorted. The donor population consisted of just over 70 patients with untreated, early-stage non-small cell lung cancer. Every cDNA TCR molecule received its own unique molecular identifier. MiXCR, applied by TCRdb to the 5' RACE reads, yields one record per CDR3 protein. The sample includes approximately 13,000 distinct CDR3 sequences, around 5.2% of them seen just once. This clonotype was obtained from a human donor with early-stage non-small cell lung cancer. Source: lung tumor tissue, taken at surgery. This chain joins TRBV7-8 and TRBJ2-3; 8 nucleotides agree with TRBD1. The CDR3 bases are TGTGCCAGCAGCTCAAGACAGGGGACAGATACGCAGTATTTT. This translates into CASSSRQGTDTQYF. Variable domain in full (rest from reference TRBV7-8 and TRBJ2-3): GAGVSQSPRYKVAKRGQDVALRCDPISGHVSLFWYQQALGQGPEFLTYFQNEAQLDKSGLPSDRFFAERPEGSVSTLKIQRTQQEDSAVYLCASSSRQGTDTQYFGPGTRLTVL.